This T cell receptor beta chain was identified during a study of monozygotic twins with cystic fibrosis. With V trimmed by 4 bases and J by 5 bases, 11 bases remained unmatched. The CDR3 has 15 amino acids. Germline values: CDR1 LGHNA, CDR2 YNFKEQ. Study conclusions and caveats: Median Simpson clonality of approximately 0.0091 suggested naive T cells predominated. V usage most resembled the co-twin in 13 of 16 pairs. Nucleotide-identical clonotype sharing was significantly higher within monozygotic CF twin pairs than between unrelated CF individuals.

Method: immunoSEQ multiplex PCR; TCRdb's copy keeps in-frame clones and lacks some. Of around 30,000 clones listed, around nine tenths were seen once; the top ten hold 0.54%. In regard to this clone: Its target is not known.

The source of this sequence is a girl aged 2-10 years with cystic fibrosis. This chain uses TRBV4-2 with TRBJ2-7; TRBD2 aligns across 7 bases. The sequenced material came from blood. CDR3 in DNA: TGTGCCAGCAGCCCTCCTAGCGGAACTATGGACGAGCAGTACTTC. Translating it yields CASSPPSGTMDEQYF.